This T cell receptor (beta chain) was sequenced for a study of blood T cells in healthy people across ages. Staff drew around 10 milliliters of peripheral blood from each donor. Trimming shortened V by 6 bases and J by 5 bases, and 7 bases separated the two germline ends. CDR1 and CDR2 from the germline V gene are ENHRY and SYGVKD. This CDR3 region has 11 residues. Combining a sample-barcoded 5' primer with a J-beta primer mix, a second PCR ran for 7 to 11 cycles. MiXCR, applied by TCRdb to the 5' RACE reads, yields one record per CDR3 protein. The sample lists about 1.6 million distinct CDR3 sequences, about 31% occurring once.

The source is a woman aged 30 to 39 in good health. This rearrangement joins TRBV10-3 to TRBJ2-5; TRBD1 might be the D (6 bases). Sequenced input: blood. CDR3 protein: CAISQGETQYF. The CDR3 DNA is TGTGCCATCAGCCAGGGGGAGACCCAGTACTTC.